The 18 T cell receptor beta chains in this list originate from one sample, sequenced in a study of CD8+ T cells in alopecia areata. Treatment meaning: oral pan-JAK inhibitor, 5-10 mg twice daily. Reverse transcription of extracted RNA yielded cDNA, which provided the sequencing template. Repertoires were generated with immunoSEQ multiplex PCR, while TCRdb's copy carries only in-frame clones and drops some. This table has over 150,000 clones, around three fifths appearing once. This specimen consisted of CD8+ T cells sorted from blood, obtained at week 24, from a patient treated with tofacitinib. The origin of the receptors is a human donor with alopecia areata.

The CDR3 sequence: CASSMTGNTIYF. The CDR3, as DNA: TGTGCCAGCAGCATGACAGGAAACACCATATATTTT. The chain carries TRBV5-6 and TRBJ1-3; the D is unclear. The ends were cut back, 4 bases at V and 4 bases at J, with 6 bases in the middle. The germline CDR1 and CDR2 sequences are SGHDT and YYEEEE. The CDR3 sequence is 12 residues long.

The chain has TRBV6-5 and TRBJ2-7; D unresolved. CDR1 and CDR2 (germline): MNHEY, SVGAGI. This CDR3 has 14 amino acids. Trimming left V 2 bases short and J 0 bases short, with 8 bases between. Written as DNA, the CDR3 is TGTGCCAGCAGTTACCAGACGAGCTCCTACGAGCAGTACTTC. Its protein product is CASSYQTSSYEQYF.

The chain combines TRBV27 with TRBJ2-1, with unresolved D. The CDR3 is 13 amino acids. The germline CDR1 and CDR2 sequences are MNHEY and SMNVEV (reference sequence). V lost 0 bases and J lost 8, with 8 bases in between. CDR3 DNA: TGTGCCAGCAGTTTATCGTTGGGTTATGAGCAGTTCTTC. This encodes CASSLSLGYEQFF.

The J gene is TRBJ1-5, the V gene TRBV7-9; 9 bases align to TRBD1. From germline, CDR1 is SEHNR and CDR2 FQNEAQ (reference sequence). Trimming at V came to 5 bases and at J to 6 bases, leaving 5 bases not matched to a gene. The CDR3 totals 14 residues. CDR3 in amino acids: CASSPGQGTQPQHF. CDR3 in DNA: TGTGCCAGCAGCCCCGGACAGGGGACTCAGCCCCAGCATTTT.

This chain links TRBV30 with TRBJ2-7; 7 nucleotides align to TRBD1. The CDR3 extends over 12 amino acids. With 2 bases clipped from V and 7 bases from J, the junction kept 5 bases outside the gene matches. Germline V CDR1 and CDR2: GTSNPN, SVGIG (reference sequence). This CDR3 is CAWSPTGQEQYF. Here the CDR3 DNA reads TGTGCCTGGAGTCCCACGGGACAGGAGCAGTACTTC.

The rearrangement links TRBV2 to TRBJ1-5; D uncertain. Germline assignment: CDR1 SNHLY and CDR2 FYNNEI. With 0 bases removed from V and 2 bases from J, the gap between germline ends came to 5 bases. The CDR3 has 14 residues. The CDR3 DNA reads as TGTGCCAGCAGTGAAGCGGGTCGCAATCAGCCCCAGCATTTT. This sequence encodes CASSEAGRNQPQHF.

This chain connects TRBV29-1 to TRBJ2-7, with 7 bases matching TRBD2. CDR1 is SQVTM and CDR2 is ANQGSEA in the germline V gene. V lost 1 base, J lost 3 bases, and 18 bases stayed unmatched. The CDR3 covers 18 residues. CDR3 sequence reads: CSVEVFSSRGDLLYEQYF. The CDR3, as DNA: TGCAGCGTTGAAGTCTTTTCAAGTCGGGGGGACCTCCTCTACGAGCAGTACTTC.

The CDR3 nucleotides read TGTGCCAGCAGCTTGGGCAGGATGGTGGGCTACACCTTC. Translation: CASSLGRMVGYTF. V usage is TRBV5-6 and J usage is TRBJ1-2, with D unresolved. Germline CDR1 reads SGHDT; CDR2 reads YYEEEE. The V and J ends lost 0 bases and 8 bases respectively, with 11 bases between them. The CDR3 has 13 residues.

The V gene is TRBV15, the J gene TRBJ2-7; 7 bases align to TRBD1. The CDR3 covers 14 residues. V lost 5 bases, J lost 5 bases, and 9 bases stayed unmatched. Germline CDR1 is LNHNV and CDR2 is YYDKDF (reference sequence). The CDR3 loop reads CATSLSTGWNEQYF. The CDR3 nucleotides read TGTGCCACCAGCTTATCGACAGGGTGGAACGAGCAGTACTTC.

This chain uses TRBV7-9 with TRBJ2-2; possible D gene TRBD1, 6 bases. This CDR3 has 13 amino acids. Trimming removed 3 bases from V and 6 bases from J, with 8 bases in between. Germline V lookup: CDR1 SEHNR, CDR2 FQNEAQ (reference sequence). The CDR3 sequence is CASSFSGAGELFF. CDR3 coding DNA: TGTGCCAGCAGCTTCTCAGGGGCCGGGGAGCTGTTTTTT.

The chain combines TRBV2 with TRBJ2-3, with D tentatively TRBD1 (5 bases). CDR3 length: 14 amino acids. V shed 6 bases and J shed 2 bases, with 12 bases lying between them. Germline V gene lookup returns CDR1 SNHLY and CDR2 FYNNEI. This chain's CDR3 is CASRGPRFTDTQYF. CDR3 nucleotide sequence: TGTGCCAGCAGGGGGCCGAGGTTCACAGATACGCAGTATTTT.

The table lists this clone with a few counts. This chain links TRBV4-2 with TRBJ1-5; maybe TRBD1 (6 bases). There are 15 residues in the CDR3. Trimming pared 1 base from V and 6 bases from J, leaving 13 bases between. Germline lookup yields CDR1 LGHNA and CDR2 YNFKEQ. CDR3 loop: CASSQGVRGTQPQHF. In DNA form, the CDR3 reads TGTGCCAGCAGCCAAGGTGTCAGGGGAACTCAGCCCCAGCATTTT.

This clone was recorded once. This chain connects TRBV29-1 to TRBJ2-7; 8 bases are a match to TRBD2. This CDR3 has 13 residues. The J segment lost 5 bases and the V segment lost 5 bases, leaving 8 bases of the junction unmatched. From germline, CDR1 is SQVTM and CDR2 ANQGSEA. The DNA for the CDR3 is TGCAGCGTTAACTTCGGGGGGGCCCACGAGCAGTACTTC. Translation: CSVNFGGAHEQYF.

CDR3 sequence reads: CSVTGWDLGYTF. In DNA form, the CDR3 reads TGCAGCGTAACAGGGTGGGATTTGGGCTACACCTTC. This sequence joins TRBV29-1 and TRBJ1-2, with D perhaps TRBD1 (6 bases). Trimming cost V 6 bases and J 8 bases, with 16 bases left between them. The germline gives CDR1 SQVTM, CDR2 ANQGSEA. This CDR3 is 12 amino acids long.

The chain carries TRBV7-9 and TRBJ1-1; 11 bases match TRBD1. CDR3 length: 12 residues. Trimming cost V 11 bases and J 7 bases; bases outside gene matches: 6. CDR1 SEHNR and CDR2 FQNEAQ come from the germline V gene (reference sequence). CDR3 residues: CAGGTGGSEAFF. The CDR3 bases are TGTGCCGGAGGGACAGGGGGGAGTGAAGCTTTCTTT.

CDR3 in amino acids: CASSLAAYGYTF. The CDR3 DNA reads TGTGCCAGCAGCTTAGCGGCCTATGGCTACACCTTC. The genes are TRBV7-2 and TRBJ1-2; no reliable D call. The CDR3 is 12 amino acids. Germline loops: CDR1 SGHTA, CDR2 FQGNSA. V lost 0 bases to trimming and J lost 4 bases, with 3 bases between them.

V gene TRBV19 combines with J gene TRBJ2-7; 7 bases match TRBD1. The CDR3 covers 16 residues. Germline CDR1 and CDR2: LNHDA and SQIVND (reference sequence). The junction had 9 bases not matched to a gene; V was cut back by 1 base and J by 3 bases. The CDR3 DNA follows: TGTGCCAGTAGTATAGTAGCAACTTACAGGGGCTACGAGCAGTACTTC. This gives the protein CASSIVATYRGYEQYF.

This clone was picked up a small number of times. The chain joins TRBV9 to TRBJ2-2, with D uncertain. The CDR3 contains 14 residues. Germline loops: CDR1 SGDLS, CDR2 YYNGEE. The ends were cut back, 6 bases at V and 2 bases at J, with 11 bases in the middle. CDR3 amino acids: CASKISSNTGELFF. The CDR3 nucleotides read TGTGCCAGCAAGATCTCCTCCAACACCGGGGAGCTGTTTTTT.